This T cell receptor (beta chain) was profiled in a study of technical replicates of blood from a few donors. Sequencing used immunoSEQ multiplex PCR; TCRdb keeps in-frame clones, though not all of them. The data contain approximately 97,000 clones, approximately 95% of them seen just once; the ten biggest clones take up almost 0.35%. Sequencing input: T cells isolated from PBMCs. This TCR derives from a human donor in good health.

For the CDR3, the DNA is TGTGCCAGCAGCCTAAACCCCTGGGGCACGTCTGGCACAGATACGCAGTATTTT. Amino acid sequence: CASSLNPWGTSGTDTQYF. This rearrangement joins TRBV7-3 to TRBJ2-3; weak D call: TRBD1 (5 bases). V gave up 5 bases and J gave up 1 base, with 22 bases separating them. The CDR3 is 18 amino acids. Germline V gene sequence: CDR1 SGHTA, CDR2 FQGTGA.